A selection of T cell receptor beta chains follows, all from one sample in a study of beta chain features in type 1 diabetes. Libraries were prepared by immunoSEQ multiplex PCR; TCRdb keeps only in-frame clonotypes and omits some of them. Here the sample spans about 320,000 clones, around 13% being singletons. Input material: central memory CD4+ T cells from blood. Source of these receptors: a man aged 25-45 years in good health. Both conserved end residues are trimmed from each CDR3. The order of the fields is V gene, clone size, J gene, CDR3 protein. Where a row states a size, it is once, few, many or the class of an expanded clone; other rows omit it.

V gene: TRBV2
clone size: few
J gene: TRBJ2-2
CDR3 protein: ASSKRDGTGELF

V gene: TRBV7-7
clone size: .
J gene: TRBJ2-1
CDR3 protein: ASSLAAGGDNEQF

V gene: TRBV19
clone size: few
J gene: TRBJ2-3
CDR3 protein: ASSSPTSGTGDTQY

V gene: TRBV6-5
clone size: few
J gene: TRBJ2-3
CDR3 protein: ASSSRDGYTDTQY

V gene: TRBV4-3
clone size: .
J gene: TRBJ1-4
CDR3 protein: ASSLGIAPTNEKLF

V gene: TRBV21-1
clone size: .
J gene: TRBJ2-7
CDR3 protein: ARRPGLGLGAYEQY

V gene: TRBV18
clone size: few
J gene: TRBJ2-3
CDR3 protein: ASSPSVPRAVNTQY

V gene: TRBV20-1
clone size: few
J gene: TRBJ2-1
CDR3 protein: SASSGNEQF

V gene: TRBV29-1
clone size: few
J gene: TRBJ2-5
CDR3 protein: SVGVQETQY

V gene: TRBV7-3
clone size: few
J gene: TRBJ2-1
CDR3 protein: ASSHRGLSEYNEQF

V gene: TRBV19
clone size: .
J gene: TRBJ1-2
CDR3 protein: ASSITGGDGYT

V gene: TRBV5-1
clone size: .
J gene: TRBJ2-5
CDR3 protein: ASSLDPASRETQY